Each of the 29 T cell receptor beta chains below was sequenced from the same sample in a study of blood T cells in healthy people across ages (dated by TCRdb to 2014 to 2015). Libraries were constructed by 5' RACE. Sequencing instrument: Illumina HiSeq 2500. A second PCR of 7 to 11 cycles was performed with a sample-barcoded 5' primer and a J-beta primer mix. TCRdb reanalyzed the raw reads on its own, using fastp at Q25 for trimming and MiXCR for clone calling, and kept in-frame beta chains. CDR3 protein sequences are deduplicated, and each keeps its most common genes and DNA. Recorded for this sample are about 670,000 distinct CDR3 sequences; 40% to 45% of them occurred a single time. Approximately 29% of the sample goes to the ten largest clones. Material for sequencing was blood. These receptor sequences come from a man at least 80 years old in good health.

This clonotype was detected only a few times. The chain uses TRBV18 and TRBJ2-5; 7 bases are shared with TRBD2. The J call is uncertain, as TRBJ2-7 better fits the DNA end. This CDR3 comprises 14 residues. The germline V gene encodes CDR1 KGHSH and CDR2 LQKENI. CDR3 sequence reads: CASSPGQGGNEQYF. CDR3 nucleotides: TGTGCCAGCTCACCGGGTCAGGGAGGGAACGAGCAGTACTTC.

This chain connects TRBV5-5 to TRBJ2-2, with 7 bases matching TRBD1. V gave up 0 bases and J gave up 5 bases; unmatched junction bases: 4. Germline V gene sequence: CDR1 SGHKS, CDR2 YYEKEE (reference sequence). This CDR3 spans 15 amino acids. CDR3 loop: CASSLAGTVTGELFF. The CDR3 region has the DNA TGTGCCAGCAGCTTGGCTGGGACAGTTACCGGGGAGCTGTTTTTT.

The chain is built from TRBV7-2 and TRBJ1-3; D is uncertain. CDR3 length: 14 residues. Trimming took off 5 bases at V and 3 bases at J, with 11 bases between the two ends. In germline, CDR1 is SGHTA, CDR2 FQGNSA. The CDR3: CASSPQALGNTIYF. DNA of the CDR3: TGTGCCAGCAGCCCTCAGGCACTTGGAAACACCATATATTTT.

The V and J genes are TRBV24-1 and TRBJ2-3, with a tentative D call TRBD1 (6 bases). Per the germline V gene, CDR1 is KGHDR and CDR2 is SFDVKD. Trimming removed 2 bases at V and 2 bases at J, with 10 bases between. The CDR3 is 15 residues long. The CDR3 protein is CATSDSRTATDTQYF. CDR3 nucleotides: TGTGCCACCAGTGATTCGCGGACAGCCACAGATACGCAGTATTTT.

There are a few counts of this clonotype. The CDR3 reads CASSLSPGDYEQYF. CDR3 bases: TGCGCCAGCAGCTTATCGCCCGGGGACTACGAGCAGTACTTC. The J gene is TRBJ2-7, the V gene TRBV5-1; the D gene is possibly TRBD2 (5 bases). The V and J ends lost 2 bases and 3 bases respectively, with 12 bases between them. Looked up from germline, CDR1 is SGHRS and CDR2 is YFSETQ. The CDR3 has 14 amino acids.

The chain recombines TRBV27 with TRBJ2-1; TRBD2 aligns across 11 bases. The J segment lost 7 bases and the V segment lost 3 bases, leaving 5 bases of the junction unmatched. The germline CDR1 and CDR2 sequences are MNHEY and SMNVEV (reference sequence). CDR3 size: 15 residues. The CDR3 nucleotides read TGTGCCAGCAGTTTTCTGACTAGCGGGGAGAATGAGCAGTTCTTC. This encodes CASSFLTSGENEQFF.

The chain links TRBV19 to TRBJ2-1, with 10 nucleotides matching TRBD2. The CDR3 contains 17 residues. Trimming removed 3 bases from V and 4 bases from J; junction bases left unmatched: 9. Germline values: CDR1 LNHDA, CDR2 SQIVND (reference sequence). For the CDR3, the DNA is TGTGCCAGTAGTATGGGAACTAGCGGGGTCGGGTACAATGAGCAGTTCTTC. Translated: CASSMGTSGVGYNEQFF.

This chain links TRBV20-1 with TRBJ2-7; TRBD1 aligns across 7 bases. The V gene's germline CDR1 is DFQATT and CDR2 SNEGSKA (reference sequence). The CDR3 length is 14 residues. The V segment lost 0 bases and the J segment 4 bases; nucleotides outside the gene matches: 6. This CDR3 reads CSAREGQARYEQYF. The CDR3 region has the DNA TGCAGTGCTAGAGAAGGACAGGCCCGTTACGAGCAGTACTTC.

With regard to this clonotype: Just one base apart from a much larger clone, this may be a read error. J is TRBJ2-4 and V is TRBV7-2, with D maybe TRBD2 (5 bases). TRBJ2-7 explains the end of the DNA better; the J call may be wrong. CDR3 length equals 14 residues. The germline gives CDR1 SGHTA, CDR2 FQGNSA. The CDR3 DNA reads TGTGCCAGCAGCTTACAAGCGGATATCTACGAGCAGTACTTC. Protein: CASSLQADIYEQYF.

A word on this clonotype: Just one base apart from a much larger clone, this may be a read error. This chain joins TRBV4-1 and TRBJ2-7; D remains unclear. The germline CDR1 and CDR2 sequences are MGHRA and YSYEKL. The CDR3 length is 17 residues. Trimming took 0 bases from V and 5 from J, leaving 20 bases between them. DNA of the CDR3: TGCGCCAGCAGCCAAGATTTGAGGCCAGTCGATGGCCACGAGCAGTACTTC. Translation gives CASSQDLRPVDGHEQYF.

This clonotype was observed at least ten times. The chain combines TRBV7-2 with TRBJ2-7, with D uncertain. Trimming removed 2 bases at V and 0 bases at J, with 5 bases between. The length of the CDR3 is 13 residues. CDR1 SGHTA and CDR2 FQGNSA come from the germline V gene. CDR3 amino acids: CASSLKGSYEQYF. In DNA, the CDR3 is TGTGCCAGCAGCTTAAAGGGCTCCTACGAGCAGTACTTC.

The V and J genes are TRBV7-8 and TRBJ2-1, with D tentatively TRBD1 (5 bases). CDR1 is SGHVS and CDR2 is FQNEAQ in the germline V gene. With 7 bases removed from V and 8 bases from J, the gap between germline ends came to 12 bases. The CDR3 length is 12 residues. The CDR3 reads CASTTRAHEQFF. CDR3 in DNA: TGTGCCAGCACCACCAGGGCCCATGAGCAGTTCTTC.

This clonotype has ten or more counts. The V call is TRBV20-1, the J call TRBJ2-1; the match to TRBD2 covers 12 bases. This CDR3 spans 12 amino acids. The germline V gene encodes CDR1 DFQATT and CDR2 SNEGSKA (reference sequence). The V gene end was trimmed by 5 bases and the J gene end by 15 bases; junction bases not matched to a gene: 8. CDR3 loop: CSAGLAGGAGFF. The CDR3 coding sequence is TGCAGTGCTGGGCTAGCGGGAGGGGCTGGGTTCTTC.

The rearrangement uses TRBV10-3 and TRBJ2-1; 12 bases are shared with TRBD2. The CDR3 consists of 15 residues. The germline V gene encodes CDR1 ENHRY and CDR2 SYGVKD. V was clipped by 5 bases and J by 7 bases; unmatched bases: 6. CDR3 sequence reads: CAISYGLAGGNEQFF. CDR3 sequence (DNA): TGTGCCATCAGTTATGGCCTAGCGGGAGGGAATGAGCAGTTCTTC.

A few counts support this clonotype. A much larger clone lies one base from this, so it may be a read error. This rearrangement joins TRBV4-3 to TRBJ2-5; D not certain. The ends were cut back, 0 bases at V and 11 bases at J, with 19 bases in the middle. Per germline, CDR1 LGHNA and CDR2 YSLEER. The CDR3 totals 15 residues. In DNA, the CDR3 is TGCGCCAGCAGCCAAGATGGAATGGAGAGCAATGAGCAGTACTTC. Its protein product is CASSQDGMESNEQYF.

The sample holds a few counts of this clonotype. The rearrangement uses TRBV6-2 or TRBV6-3 and TRBJ2-7, with 7 bases matching TRBD1. Germline values: CDR1 MNHEY, CDR2 SVGEGT. The CDR3 has 14 residues. Trimming took 6 bases from V and 0 from J; bases not matched to a gene: 5. The CDR3 loop is CASSPGQPSYEQYF. The CDR3 DNA sequence: TGTGCCAGCAGCCCGGGACAGCCCTCCTACGAGCAGTACTTC.

This rearrangement joins TRBV18 to TRBJ2-3; tentative D call: TRBD2 (5 bases). CDR1 is KGHSH and CDR2 is LQKENI in the germline V gene. The length of the CDR3 is 16 residues. The V end was cut by 1 base, the J end by 0 bases, with 11 bases between. DNA for the CDR3: TGTGCCAGCTCACCACTGAGCGGAACTAGCACAGATACGCAGTATTTT. Its translation: CASSPLSGTSTDTQYF.

The chain has TRBV20-1 and TRBJ2-5, with 7 bases identical to TRBD2. The CDR3 has 18 amino acids. The junction had 21 bases not matched to a gene; V was cut back by 6 bases and J by 2 bases. The germline gives CDR1 DFQATT, CDR2 SNEGSKA (reference sequence). This CDR3 reads CSASGFGSGEGLQETQYF. The CDR3 DNA sequence: TGCAGTGCCTCTGGGTTTGGAAGCGGGGAGGGTTTACAAGAGACCCAGTACTTC.

This clonotype has only one observation. This chain connects TRBV20-1 to TRBJ2-2, with D maybe TRBD2 (6 bases). V was clipped by 5 bases and J by 2 bases, with 12 bases between them. The germline CDR1 and CDR2 sequences are DFQATT and SNEGSKA (reference sequence). The CDR3 extends over 14 amino acids. CDR3: CSAARRANTGELFF. The CDR3 DNA is TGCAGTGCTGCTCGGAGGGCTAACACCGGGGAGCTGTTTTTT.

This clonotype was detected a few times. The chain links TRBV6-1 to TRBJ2-7; 16 bases are a match to TRBD2. The germline gives CDR1 MNHNS, CDR2 SASEGT. The CDR3 totals 17 residues. V shed 7 bases, J shed 2 bases, and the junction held 8 bases outside the gene matches. The CDR3 DNA sequence: TGTGCCAGCATCAAAACCGGGACTAGCGGGAGGGCCTACGAGCAGTACTTC. Translating it yields CASIKTGTSGRAYEQYF.

This chain joins TRBV6-5 and TRBJ2-1; 7 bases map to TRBD2. The CDR3 has 17 residues. J gave up 3 bases and V 0 bases, and 8 bases lay outside the gene matches. Per germline, CDR1 MNHEY and CDR2 SVGAGI. CDR3 amino acids: CASSYSNQAGLYNEQFF. The CDR3 DNA is TGTGCCAGCAGTTACTCGAATCAAGCGGGGCTCTACAATGAGCAGTTCTTC.

In its sample, this clonotype was seen once. CDR3 DNA sequence: TGTGCCAGCAGTGAAGACGGTTTAAGGAGTGAAAAACTGTTTTTT. Protein product: CASSEDGLRSEKLFF. The chain uses TRBV6-1 and TRBJ1-4; D is unresolved. Germline CDR1 reads MNHNS; CDR2 reads SASEGT. Trimming pared 1 base from V and 7 bases from J, leaving 13 bases between. The CDR3 consists of 15 residues.

This rearrangement joins TRBV28 to TRBJ2-1; 12 positions agree with TRBD2. The CDR3 is 16 residues long. V was clipped by 4 bases and J by 6 bases; unmatched bases: 7. Germline CDR1 reads MDHEN; CDR2 reads SYDVKM. CDR3 sequence (DNA): TGTGCCAGCAGTTCGCAGACTAGCGGGAGTGTCAATGAGCAGTTCTTC. Its translation is CASSSQTSGSVNEQFF.

Comments on this clonotype: A junction boundary mismatches the germline segment, possibly from a read error. In nucleotides, the CDR3 is TGTACCATCAGTCGGACGCTCAATTCACCCCTCCACTTT. This sequence encodes CTISRTLNSPLHF. The chain carries TRBV10-3 and TRBJ1-6, with D uncertain. CDR3 length equals 13 residues. From germline, CDR1 is ENHRY and CDR2 SYGVKD.

This clonotype was seen only once. CDR3 loop: CASSFESGGKLFF. The CDR3 DNA sequence: TGTGCCAGCAGCTTTGAATCAGGTGGAAAACTGTTTTTT. This rearrangement joins TRBV7-6 to TRBJ1-4; no firm D call. Trimming stripped 3 bases from V and 10 bases from J, with 12 bases between. From germline, CDR1 is SGHVS and CDR2 FNYEAQ. This CDR3 has 13 residues.

This clonotype was counted between two and nine times. The chain couples TRBV20-1 to TRBJ2-7, with 10 bases lining up with TRBD1. Germline V CDR1 and CDR2: DFQATT, SNEGSKA (reference sequence). V shed 6 bases, J shed 2 bases, and the junction held 7 bases outside the gene matches. The CDR3 covers 14 residues. The CDR3 sequence: CSALGQGIAYEQYF. As DNA, the CDR3 is TGCAGTGCCCTGGGACAGGGGATCGCCTACGAGCAGTACTTC.

Notes on this clonotype: The junction and the germline gene differ at one end; a read error may be behind it. The genes are TRBV29-1 and TRBJ1-1; 9 bases match TRBD1. Germline CDR1 SQVTM, CDR2 ANQGSEA. The CDR3 sequence is 14 residues long. The CDR3 sequence: CSVQTGGGSTEVFF. The CDR3 nucleotides read TGCAGCGTTCAGACAGGGGGTGGCTCGACTGAAGTTTTCTTT. The full variable domain, rest sourced from reference TRBV29-1 and TRBJ1-1, is SAVISQKPSRDICQRGTSLTIQCQVDSQVTMMFWYRQQPGQSLTLIATANQGSEATYESGFVIDKFPISRPNLTFSTLTVSNMSPEDSSIYLCSVQTGGGSTEVFFGQGTRLTVV.

This clonotype has a handful of counts. The CDR3 loop is CASKTGLRTEAFF. CDR3 DNA sequence: TGTGCCAGCAAAACAGGACTTCGGACTGAAGCTTTCTTT. The J gene is TRBJ1-1, the V gene TRBV11-1, with D perhaps TRBD1 (5 bases). Germline V CDR1 and CDR2: SGHAT, FQDESV (reference sequence). Trimming removed 7 bases from V and 5 bases from J, with 14 bases in between. The CDR3 length is 13 residues.

The V gene is TRBV12-3 or TRBV12-4, the J gene TRBJ2-7; perhaps TRBD1 as D (6 bases). Trimming removed 5 bases at V and 10 bases at J, with 18 bases between. The CDR3 runs 13 residues. DNA of the CDR3: TGTGCCAGCAGTAGGACAGCCGGCCGGGCCCAGTACTTC. The encoded protein is CASSRTAGRAQYF.